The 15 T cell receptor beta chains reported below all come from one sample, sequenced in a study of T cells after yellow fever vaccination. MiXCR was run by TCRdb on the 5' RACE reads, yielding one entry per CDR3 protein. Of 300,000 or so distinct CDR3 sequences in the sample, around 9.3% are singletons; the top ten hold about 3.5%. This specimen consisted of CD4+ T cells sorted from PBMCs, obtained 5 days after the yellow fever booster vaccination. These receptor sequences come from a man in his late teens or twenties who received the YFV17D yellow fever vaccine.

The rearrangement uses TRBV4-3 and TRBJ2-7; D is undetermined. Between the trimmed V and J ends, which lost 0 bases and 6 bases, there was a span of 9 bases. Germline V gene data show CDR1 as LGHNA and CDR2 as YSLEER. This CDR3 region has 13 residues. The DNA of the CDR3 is TGCGCCAGCAGCCAAGAGACCTCCACCGAGCAGTACGTC. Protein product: CASSQETSTEQYV.

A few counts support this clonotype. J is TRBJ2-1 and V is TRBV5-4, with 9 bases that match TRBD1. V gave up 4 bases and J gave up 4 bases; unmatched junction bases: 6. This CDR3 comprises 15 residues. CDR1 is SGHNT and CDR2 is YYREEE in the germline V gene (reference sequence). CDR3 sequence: CASSNRQGGYNEQFF. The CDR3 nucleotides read TGTGCCAGCAGCAATCGACAGGGGGGGTACAATGAGCAGTTCTTC.

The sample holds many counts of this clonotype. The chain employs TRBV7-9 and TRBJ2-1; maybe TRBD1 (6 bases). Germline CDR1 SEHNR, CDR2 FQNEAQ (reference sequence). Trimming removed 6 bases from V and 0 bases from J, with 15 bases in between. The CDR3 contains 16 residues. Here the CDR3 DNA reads TGTGCCAGCAGTCACAGACCGGACAGCTCCTACAATGAGCAGTTCTTC. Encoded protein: CASSHRPDSSYNEQFF.

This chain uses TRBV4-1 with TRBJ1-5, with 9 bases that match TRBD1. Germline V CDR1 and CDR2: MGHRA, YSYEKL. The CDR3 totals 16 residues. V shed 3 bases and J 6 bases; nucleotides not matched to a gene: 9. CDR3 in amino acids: CASSQGRGQGSQPQHF. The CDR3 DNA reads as TGCGCCAGCAGCCAGGGTAGGGGACAGGGTTCTCAGCCCCAGCATTTT.

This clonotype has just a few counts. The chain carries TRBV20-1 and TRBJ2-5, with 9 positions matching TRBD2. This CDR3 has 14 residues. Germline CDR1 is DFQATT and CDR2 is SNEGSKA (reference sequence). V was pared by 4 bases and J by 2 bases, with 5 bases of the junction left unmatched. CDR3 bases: TGCAGTGCTACCCTAGCGGGGCGGCAAGAGACCCAGTACTTC. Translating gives CSATLAGRQETQYF.

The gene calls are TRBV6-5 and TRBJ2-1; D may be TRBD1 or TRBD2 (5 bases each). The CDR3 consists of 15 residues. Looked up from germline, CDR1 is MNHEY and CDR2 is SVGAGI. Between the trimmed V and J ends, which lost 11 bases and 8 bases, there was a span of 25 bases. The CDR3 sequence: CAGNLQGPTSHEQFF. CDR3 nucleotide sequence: TGTGCCGGGAACCTGCAGGGACCGACTTCCCATGAGCAGTTCTTC.

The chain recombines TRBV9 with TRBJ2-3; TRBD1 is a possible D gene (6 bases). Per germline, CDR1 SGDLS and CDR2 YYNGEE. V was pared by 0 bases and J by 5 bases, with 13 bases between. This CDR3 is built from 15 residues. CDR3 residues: CASSVAHRAGDTQYF. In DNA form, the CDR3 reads TGTGCCAGCAGCGTAGCCCACAGGGCGGGAGATACGCAGTATTTT.

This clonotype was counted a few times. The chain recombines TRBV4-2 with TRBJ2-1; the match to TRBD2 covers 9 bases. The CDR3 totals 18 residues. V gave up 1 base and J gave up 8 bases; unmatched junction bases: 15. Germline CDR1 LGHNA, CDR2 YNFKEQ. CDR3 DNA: TGTGCCAGCAGCCAAGGGTTGAGCGGGGGGCCCAGGGCATATGAGCAGTTCTTC. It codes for CASSQGLSGGPRAYEQFF.

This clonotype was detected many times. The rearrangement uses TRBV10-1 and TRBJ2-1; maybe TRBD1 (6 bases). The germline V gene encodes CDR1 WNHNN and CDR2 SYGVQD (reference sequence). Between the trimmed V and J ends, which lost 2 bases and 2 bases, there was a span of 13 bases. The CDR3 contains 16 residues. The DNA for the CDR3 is TGCGCCAGCAGTGAGGGCCAGGGGCGGACCTACAATGAGCAGTTCTTC. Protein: CASSEGQGRTYNEQFF.

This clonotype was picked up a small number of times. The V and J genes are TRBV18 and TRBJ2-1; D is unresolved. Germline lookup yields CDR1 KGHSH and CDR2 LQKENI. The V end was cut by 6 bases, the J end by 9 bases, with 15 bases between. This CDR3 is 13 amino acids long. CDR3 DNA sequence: TGTGCCAGCTCCCCCAGTGGCGAGCTTGAGCAGTTCTTC. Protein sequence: CASSPSGELEQFF.

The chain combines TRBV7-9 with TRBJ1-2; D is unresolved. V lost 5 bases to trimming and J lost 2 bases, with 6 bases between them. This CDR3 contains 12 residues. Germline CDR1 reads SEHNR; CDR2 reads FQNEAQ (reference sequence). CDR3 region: CASSGSNYGYTF. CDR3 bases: TGTGCCAGCAGCGGCAGCAACTATGGCTACACCTTC.

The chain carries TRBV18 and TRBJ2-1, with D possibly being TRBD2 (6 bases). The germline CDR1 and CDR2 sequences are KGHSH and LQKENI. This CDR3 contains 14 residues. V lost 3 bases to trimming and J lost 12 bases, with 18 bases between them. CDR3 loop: CASSPPVSRRGQFF. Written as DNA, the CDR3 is TGTGCCAGCTCACCCCCCGTGTCCCGGAGGGGGCAGTTCTTC.

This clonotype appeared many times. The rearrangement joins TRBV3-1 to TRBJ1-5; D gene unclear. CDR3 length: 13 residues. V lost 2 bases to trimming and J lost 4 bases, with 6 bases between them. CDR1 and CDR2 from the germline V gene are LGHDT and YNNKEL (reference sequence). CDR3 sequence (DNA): TGTGCCAGCAGCCAAAATCGGAATCAGCCCCAGCATTTT. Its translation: CASSQNRNQPQHF.

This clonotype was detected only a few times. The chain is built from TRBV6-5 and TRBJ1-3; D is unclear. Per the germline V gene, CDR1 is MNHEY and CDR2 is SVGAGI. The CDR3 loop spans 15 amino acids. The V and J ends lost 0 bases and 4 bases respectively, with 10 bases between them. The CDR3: CASSYSPGSGNTIYF. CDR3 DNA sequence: TGTGCCAGCAGTTACTCTCCGGGATCCGGAAACACCATATATTTT.

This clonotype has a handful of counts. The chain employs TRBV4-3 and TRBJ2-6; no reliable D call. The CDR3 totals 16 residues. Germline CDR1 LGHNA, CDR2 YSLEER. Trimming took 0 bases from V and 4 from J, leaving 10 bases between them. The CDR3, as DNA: TGCGCCAGCAGCCAAGAACCCGTTGCAGGGGCCAACGTCCTGACTTTC. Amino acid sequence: CASSQEPVAGANVLTF.